Below, 27 T cell receptor beta chains from the same sample are listed, as sequenced in a study of blood T cells in healthy people across ages. Combining a sample-barcoded 5' primer with a J-beta primer mix, a second PCR ran for about 6 to 11 cycles. TCRdb reprocessed the 5' RACE reads via MiXCR and lists one record per CDR3 protein. The table records roughly 680,000 distinct CDR3 sequences, around a fifth of them present only once. The source material was blood. The source of these receptors is a man between 70 and 80 years old in good health.

The chain joins TRBV6-5 to TRBJ2-1, with D maybe TRBD2 (5 bases). Trimming cost V 0 bases and J 2 bases, with 14 bases left between them. Germline V lookup: CDR1 MNHEY, CDR2 SVGAGI. The CDR3 sequence is 17 residues long. CDR3 protein: CASSYSALSGTYNEQFF. CDR3 in DNA: TGTGCCAGCAGTTACTCAGCCTTGAGCGGAACCTACAATGAGCAGTTCTTC.

This clonotype was detected a few times. A much larger clonotype is one base distant, so this may be a read error. The chain joins TRBV25-1 to TRBJ2-2, with D perhaps given as TRBD1 or TRBD2 (6 bases each). Looked up from germline, CDR1 is MGHDK and CDR2 is SYGVNS. The CDR3 totals 15 residues. CDR3 sequence reads: CASSPPSRDTGGLFF. The CDR3 coding sequence is TGTGCCAGCAGTCCTCCCTCGCGGGACACCGGGGGGCTGTTTTTT.

This clonotype showed up just a few times. The V and J genes are TRBV5-1 and TRBJ2-2; a weak D match, TRBD2 (5 bases). The V and J ends lost 1 base and 0 bases respectively, with 10 bases between them. CDR1 is SGHRS and CDR2 is YFSETQ in the germline V gene. This CDR3 comprises 16 residues. The CDR3 protein is CASSLIEGANTGELFF. CDR3 bases: TGCGCCAGCAGCTTGATTGAGGGCGCGAACACCGGGGAGCTGTTTTTT.

This sequence joins TRBV28 and TRBJ2-5; D is uncertain. The V and J ends lost 3 bases and 2 bases respectively, with 13 bases between them. The CDR3 runs to 15 residues. CDR1 and CDR2 from the germline V gene are MDHEN and SYDVKM. The CDR3 here is CASSFSSELQETQYF. The DNA of the CDR3 is TGTGCCAGCAGTTTTTCGTCGGAACTACAAGAGACCCAGTACTTC.

This clonotype showed up many times. The chain has TRBV24-1 and TRBJ2-5; no definite D call. V was shortened by 4 bases and J by 0 bases, with 8 bases between the two germline ends. Looked up from germline, CDR1 is KGHDR and CDR2 is SFDVKD. The CDR3 has 14 amino acids. The CDR3 loop reads CATSENGNQETQYF. The CDR3 DNA reads as TGTGCCACCAGTGAAAACGGAAACCAAGAGACCCAGTACTTC.

To note about this clonotype: Compared with germline, one end of the junction differs, possibly owing to a read error. This chain uses TRBV13 with TRBJ1-2; 8 bases align to TRBD1. The CDR3 loop spans 11 amino acids. The germline gives CDR1 PRHDT, CDR2 FYEKMQ (reference sequence). This CDR3 reads CASSHLDRAPF. CDR3 bases: TGTGCCAGCAGCCATCTGGACAGGGCTCCTTTC.

The rearrangement links TRBV20-1 to TRBJ2-7; tentative D call: TRBD2 (6 bases). The V and J ends lost 6 bases and 7 bases respectively, with 25 bases between them. Germline V gene data show CDR1 as DFQATT and CDR2 as SNEGSKA (reference sequence). This CDR3 is 15 amino acids long. The CDR3 sequence is CSAKWGSAQGREQYF. DNA for the CDR3: TGCAGTGCCAAATGGGGTAGCGCTCAAGGGAGGGAGCAGTACTTC.

This clonotype has just a few counts. The chain carries TRBV11-2 and TRBJ2-2; D not resolved. CDR3 size: 15 residues. V dropped 0 bases and J dropped 5 bases, with 10 bases sitting between them. Germline loops: CDR1 SGHAT, CDR2 FQNNGV. CDR3 in amino acids: CASSLDRLLTGELFF. In DNA, the CDR3 is TGTGCCAGCAGCTTAGATAGGTTGCTTACCGGGGAGCTGTTTTTT.

This chain links TRBV5-1 with TRBJ2-7, with 7 positions matching TRBD2. Germline trimming cut 1 base from V and 2 bases from J; bases unmatched to any gene: 6. From germline, CDR1 is SGHRS and CDR2 YFSETQ. This CDR3 has 15 residues. CDR3 sequence (DNA): TGCGCCAGCAGCTTGTCTAGCGGCACAACCTACGAGCAGTACTTC. Translation: CASSLSSGTTYEQYF.

This clonotype was counted only a few times. The J gene is TRBJ2-1, the V gene TRBV20-1, with D unclear. V lost 1 base and J lost 0, with 7 bases in between. CDR3 length: 14 amino acids. The germline gives CDR1 DFQATT, CDR2 SNEGSKA (reference sequence). As DNA, the CDR3 is TGCAGTGCTAGAGGGTCGAGCTCCTACAATGAGCAGTTCTTC. Residues: CSARGSSSYNEQFF.

A few counts support this clonotype. The chain links TRBV29-1 to TRBJ2-1; possibly TRBD2 for D (7 bases). Germline lookup yields CDR1 SQVTM and CDR2 ANQGSEA. This CDR3 spans 14 amino acids. The V end lost 1 base, the J end lost 3 bases, and 10 bases lay between the germline ends. CDR3 loop: CSVEAGGSYNEQFF. The CDR3 nucleotides read TGCAGCGTTGAAGCGGGGGGCAGCTACAATGAGCAGTTCTTC.

V usage is TRBV14 and J usage is TRBJ2-1, with 7 nucleotides matching TRBD2. V lost 2 bases and J lost 4; bases outside the gene matches: 8. The CDR3 covers 16 residues. Germline values: CDR1 SGHDN, CDR2 FVKESK. CDR3 DNA: TGTGCCAGCAGCCAATTTTCAGCGGGGCGATACAATGAGCAGTTCTTC. This sequence encodes CASSQFSAGRYNEQFF.

J is TRBJ1-3 and V is TRBV28; TRBD1 agrees at 8 bases. Losses at the gene ends were 2 bases for V and 4 bases for J; bases not matched to a gene: 10. The germline gives CDR1 MDHEN, CDR2 SYDVKM. There are 17 residues in the CDR3. The CDR3 region is CASSLTPGQVTGNTIYF. CDR3 in DNA: TGTGCCAGCAGTTTAACCCCGGGACAGGTGACCGGAAACACCATATATTTT.

CDR3 coding DNA: TGTGCCAGCAGGGACACAGGGGGCGGTGCTGAAGCTTTCTTT. This codes for CASRDTGGGAEAFF. The chain has TRBV7-2 and TRBJ1-1, with TRBD1 matching 9 bases. Germline values: CDR1 SGHTA, CDR2 FQGNSA. J gave up 6 bases and V 6 bases, and 8 bases lay outside the gene matches. The CDR3 length is 14 residues.

V gene TRBV10-3 combines with J gene TRBJ2-1; TRBD1 aligns across 9 bases. The CDR3 extends over 17 amino acids. Germline trimming cut 10 bases from V and 3 bases from J; bases unmatched to any gene: 16. Germline V CDR1 and CDR2: ENHRY, SYGVKD. CDR3 sequence: CATRRDGTGKSYNEQFF. CDR3 nucleotide sequence: TGTGCCACCAGACGAGACGGGACAGGGAAGAGCTACAATGAGCAGTTCTTC.

This clonotype was counted only a few times. The rearrangement links TRBV20-1 to TRBJ1-3, with 9 bases aligning to TRBD1. CDR1 DFQATT and CDR2 SNEGSKA come from the germline V gene (reference sequence). The CDR3 runs 15 residues. Trimming cost V 7 bases and J 1 base; bases outside gene matches: 8. Written as DNA, the CDR3 is TGCAGTGGACAGGGGGGCAAGGGGTCTGGAAACACCATATATTTT. It codes for CSGQGGKGSGNTIYF.

A word on this clonotype: A much more abundant neighbour one base away suggests this may be a read error. The chain joins TRBV10-3 to TRBJ2-5, with a weak D call TRBD2 (5 bases). V was trimmed by 8 bases and J by 1 base, leaving 11 bases between them. The CDR3 has 13 amino acids. CDR1 ENHRY and CDR2 SYGVKD come from the germline V gene. This CDR3 reads CAIRASGQETQYF. The CDR3 DNA is TGTGCCATCCGTGCCAGCGGCCAAGAGACCCAGTACTTC.

The V gene is TRBV2, the J gene TRBJ1-6; D may be TRBD1 (6 bases). This CDR3 has 16 amino acids. Germline V gene sequence: CDR1 SNHLY, CDR2 FYNNEI. V shed 3 bases and J shed 10 bases, with 19 bases lying between them. CDR3 protein: CASSETHREIRSPLHF. In DNA, the CDR3 is TGTGCCAGCAGTGAGACCCACAGGGAGATTCGGTCACCCCTCCACTTT.

This clonotype was counted only a few times. The junction and the germline gene differ at one end; a read error may be behind it. The chain carries TRBV20-1 and TRBJ2-5; 13 bases match TRBD2. Germline loops: CDR1 DFQATT, CDR2 SNEGSKA (reference sequence). The length of the CDR3 is 15 residues. The CDR3 region has the DNA TGCAGTACTAGACCTGGACTAGCGGGAGCAGAGACCCAGTACTTC. Translation: CSTRPGLAGAETQYF.

V gene TRBV9 combines with J gene TRBJ2-2; possibly TRBD1 or TRBD2 for D (5 bases each). The CDR3 runs 15 residues. V was cut by 3 bases and J by 4 bases, with 13 bases left in between. Germline V lookup: CDR1 SGDLS, CDR2 YYNGEE. CDR3 amino acids: CASSAGTRGTGELFF. The CDR3 DNA is TGTGCCAGCAGCGCCGGGACCCGGGGCACCGGGGAGCTGTTTTTT.

The rearrangement links TRBV2 to TRBJ2-5, with D possibly TRBD2 on 5 matching bases. Per germline, CDR1 SNHLY and CDR2 FYNNEI. V shed 4 bases and J shed 4 bases, with 10 bases lying between them. The CDR3 has 13 amino acids. CDR3 amino acids: CASSVGRSETQYF. The CDR3 DNA sequence: TGTGCCAGCAGTGTGGGGAGATCAGAGACCCAGTACTTC.

CDR3 nucleotide sequence: TGCGCCAGCAGCCAAGAGCCCAGCGGCAGGGCAGATACGCAGTATTTT. Translation: CASSQEPSGRADTQYF. This sequence joins TRBV4-1 and TRBJ2-3; D tentatively reads TRBD1 or TRBD2 (5 bases each). The germline V gene encodes CDR1 MGHRA and CDR2 YSYEKL. Trimming left V 0 bases short and J 4 bases short, with 14 bases between. The CDR3 contains 16 residues.

This clonotype was seen a few times. The rearrangement joins TRBV2 to TRBJ2-1, with 7 bases identical to TRBD2. The last part of the DNA fits TRBJ2-7 better; the J call may be wrong. Germline assignment: CDR1 SNHLY and CDR2 FYNNEI. The length of the CDR3 is 13 residues. In nucleotides, the CDR3 is TGTGCCAGCAGCGGGACTATTTTTTACGAGCAGTACTTC. Translated, it gives CASSGTIFYEQYF.

V is TRBV6-2 or TRBV6-3 and J is TRBJ1-5, with D possibly being TRBD1 (5 bases). Between the trimmed V and J ends, which lost 5 bases and 7 bases, there was a span of 9 bases. Germline assignment: CDR1 MNHEY and CDR2 SVGEGT. The CDR3 covers 12 residues. CDR3 residues: CASSPWGQPQHF. In nucleotides, the CDR3 is TGTGCCAGCAGTCCGTGGGGCCAGCCCCAGCATTTT.

This clonotype was picked up many times. The V call is TRBV20-1, the J call TRBJ2-5; 14 nucleotides agree with TRBD2. TRBJ2-1 matches the DNA end more closely, so the J call is doubtful. Germline lookup yields CDR1 DFQATT and CDR2 SNEGSKA (reference sequence). The CDR3 contains 14 residues. The CDR3: CSAWGLAGEYEQFF. The CDR3 region has the DNA TGCAGTGCTTGGGGACTAGCGGGAGAGTATGAGCAGTTCTTC.

This clonotype was detected only a few times. The CDR3 region has the DNA TGTGCCAGCAGCAATACAGGGGGCTGGTACGAGCAGTACTTC. It yields the protein CASSNTGGWYEQYF. V and J are TRBV6-5 and TRBJ2-7; 9 nucleotides align to TRBD1. With 6 bases clipped from V and 4 bases from J, the junction kept 7 bases outside the gene matches. The CDR3 length is 14 residues. The germline gives CDR1 MNHEY, CDR2 SVGAGI.

The V gene is TRBV3-1, the J gene TRBJ2-5; 9 positions agree with TRBD2. Germline values: CDR1 LGHDT, CDR2 YNNKEL (reference sequence). CDR3 size: 16 residues. V lost 0 bases to trimming and J lost 5 bases; unmatched junction nucleotides: 7. The chain's CDR3 is CASSQERVAGVETQYF. Written as DNA, the CDR3 is TGTGCCAGCAGCCAAGAAAGGGTAGCGGGAGTGGAGACCCAGTACTTC.